The 30 T cell receptor beta chains reported below all come from one sample, sequenced in a study of CD8 T cells in Susac syndrome. Random hexamers were used to reverse transcribe the RNA input (roughly 0.5 to 1 ug). TCRdb re-called the immunoSEQ multiplex PCR reads through MiXCR, storing one row per CDR3 protein. Among approximately 190,000 distinct CDR3 sequences listed, around 95% were seen once. Sequencing was performed on CD4+ T cells from PBMCs. Source of these receptors: a human donor with Susac syndrome.

In nucleotides, the CDR3 is TGCGCCAGCAGCCACACAGACAGTGGGTATGGCTACACCTTC. The encoded protein is CASSHTDSGYGYTF. J is TRBJ1-2 and V is TRBV4-3; maybe TRBD1 (5 bases). CDR1 is LGHNA, CDR2 YSLEER, per germline. CDR3 length: 14 amino acids. V gave up 3 bases and J gave up 5 bases, with 13 bases separating them.

V gene TRBV27 combines with J gene TRBJ1-2; D might be TRBD1 (5 bases). There are 13 residues in the CDR3. V lost 4 bases and J 5 bases, leaving 11 bases between the germline ends. Per germline, CDR1 MNHEY and CDR2 SMNVEV (reference sequence). CDR3 DNA sequence: TGTGCCAGCAGTTGGGGCGACGGTTATGGCTACACCTTC. Protein: CASSWGDGYGYTF.

CDR3 DNA: TGCAGTGCTAGAACCGGGACAGGGGTAGTCTATGGCTACACCTTC. This gives the protein CSARTGTGVVYGYTF. V and J are TRBV20-1 and TRBJ1-2; 10 bases map to TRBD1. Germline V lookup: CDR1 DFQATT, CDR2 SNEGSKA (reference sequence). The CDR3 has 15 amino acids. After removal of 2 bases from V and 4 bases from J, the junction contained 7 bases not matched to a gene.

CDR3 amino acids: CASKHGTGYGYTF. As DNA, the CDR3 is TGTGCCAGCAAACACGGGACAGGCTATGGCTACACCTTC. V and J are TRBV19 and TRBJ1-2; TRBD1 matches 8 bases. The CDR3 contains 13 residues. V lost 9 bases and J lost 4; bases outside the gene matches: 7. Germline CDR1 is LNHDA and CDR2 is SQIVND (reference sequence). Combining the CDR3 with reference TRBV19 and TRBJ1-2 gives the whole variable domain DGGITQSPKYLFRKEGQNVTLSCEQNLNHDAMYWYRQDPGQGLRLIYYSQIVNDFQKGDIAEGYSVSREKKESFPLTVTSAQKNPTAFYLCASKHGTGYGYTFGSGTRLTVV.

The genes are TRBV15 and TRBJ2-5, with TRBD1 as a possible D gene (6 bases). There are 16 residues in the CDR3. Germline V CDR1 and CDR2: LNHNV, YYDKDF (reference sequence). The germline V and J ends were trimmed by 3 bases and 1 base, with 15 bases remaining between them. In nucleotides, the CDR3 is TGTGCCACCAGCAGGGGGGCACGCGCGGGCCAAGAGACCCAGTACTTC. This gives the protein CATSRGARAGQETQYF.

The V and J genes are TRBV29-1 and TRBJ1-2; 8 nucleotides match TRBD1. After removal of 8 bases from V and 2 bases from J, the junction contained 4 bases not matched to a gene. Per germline, CDR1 SQVTM and CDR2 ANQGSEA. The CDR3 consists of 12 residues. CDR3 sequence: CSRRQGNYGYTF. The DNA of the CDR3 is TGCAGCAGGCGACAGGGGAACTATGGCTACACCTTC. The whole variable domain, remainder taken from reference TRBV29-1 and TRBJ1-2, is SAVISQKPSRDICQRGTSLTIQCQVDSQVTMMFWYRQQPGQSLTLIATANQGSEATYESGFVIDKFPISRPNLTFSTLTVSNMSPEDSSIYLCSRRQGNYGYTFGSGTRLTVV.

The chain employs TRBV27 and TRBJ1-4, with 7 bases aligning to TRBD1. The germline V gene encodes CDR1 MNHEY and CDR2 SMNVEV (reference sequence). J gave up 5 bases and V 6 bases, and 6 bases lay outside the gene matches. The length of the CDR3 is 14 residues. The CDR3 reads CASRAGGVNEKLFF. The CDR3 DNA reads TGTGCCAGCAGGGCAGGGGGGGTGAATGAAAAACTGTTTTTT.

The chain uses TRBV6-1 and TRBJ1-1, with a possible D match to TRBD1 (5 bases). CDR3 size: 14 residues. The germline CDR1 and CDR2 sequences are MNHNS and SASEGT. Trimming removed 1 base at V and 7 bases at J, with 13 bases between. The CDR3 loop is CASSEGGLGGEAFF. CDR3 DNA sequence: TGTGCCAGCAGTGAAGGAGGTTTGGGGGGTGAAGCTTTCTTT.

The rearrangement joins TRBV18 to TRBJ1-1; D is perhaps TRBD1 (5 bases). CDR1 KGHSH and CDR2 LQKENI come from the germline V gene. The ends were cut back, 6 bases at V and 1 base at J, with 12 bases in the middle. This CDR3 contains 14 residues. CDR3: CASSHGTANTEAFF. The CDR3 bases are TGTGCCAGCTCCCACGGGACGGCGAACACTGAAGCTTTCTTT.

The V gene is TRBV30, the J gene TRBJ2-3; TRBD1 matches 9 bases. The CDR3 is 16 amino acids. Germline CDR1 is GTSNPN and CDR2 is SVGIG (reference sequence). V was pared by 0 bases and J by 4 bases, with 8 bases of the junction left unmatched. The CDR3 sequence is CAWSVGGQGNADTQYF. In nucleotides, the CDR3 is TGTGCCTGGAGTGTGGGGGGACAGGGTAACGCAGATACGCAGTATTTT.

The chain carries TRBV5-1 and TRBJ2-7, with D unclear. The V gene's germline CDR1 is SGHRS and CDR2 YFSETQ. The V gene lost 7 bases and the J gene lost 0 bases, with 14 bases spanning the gap. The length of the CDR3 is 14 residues. The CDR3 coding sequence is TGCGCCAGCCGCTCCCCCGAGAGCTCCTACGAGCAGTACTTC. Its translation is CASRSPESSYEQYF.

This rearrangement joins TRBV3-1 to TRBJ2-3; D may be TRBD1 (6 bases). The CDR3 is made up of 14 amino acids. Looked up from germline, CDR1 is LGHDT and CDR2 is YNNKEL (reference sequence). V was pared by 3 bases and J by 3 bases, with 10 bases between. This CDR3 reads CASSHLRGTDTQYF. The CDR3 nucleotides read TGTGCCAGCAGCCATCTCAGGGGTACAGATACGCAGTATTTT.

This clonotype showed up just once. In DNA, the CDR3 is TGTGCCAGCAGCTTGGACACAGGGGTAGGTGAGCAGTTCTTC. Its protein is CASSLDTGVGEQFF. This chain uses TRBV5-4 with TRBJ2-1; 7 nucleotides line up with TRBD1. The germline V gene encodes CDR1 SGHNT and CDR2 YYREEE (reference sequence). The CDR3 is 14 amino acids. With V trimmed by 0 bases and J by 9 bases, 6 bases remained unmatched.

This sequence joins TRBV12-3 or TRBV12-4 and TRBJ1-1; D gene unclear. CDR3 length equals 13 residues. V was pared by 6 bases and J by 4 bases, with 12 bases between. CDR3 protein: CASSPFAGTEAFF. The CDR3 DNA is TGTGCCAGCAGCCCTTTTGCCGGCACTGAAGCTTTCTTT.

This chain uses TRBV5-4 with TRBJ2-3; TRBD2 aligns across 15 bases. The CDR3 has 16 amino acids. V lost 5 bases, J lost 6 bases, and 7 bases stayed unmatched. Germline V gives CDR1 SGHNT, CDR2 YYREEE (reference sequence). The DNA of the CDR3 is TGTGCCAGCAGAGAAGGACTAGCGGGGGGGCTCGATACGCAGTATTTT. This gives the protein CASREGLAGGLDTQYF.

The chain carries TRBV5-1 and TRBJ2-2; perhaps TRBD2 as D (6 bases). V dropped 2 bases and J dropped 1 base, with 15 bases sitting between them. There are 17 residues in the CDR3. In germline, CDR1 is SGHRS, CDR2 YFSETQ. CDR3 sequence (DNA): TGCGCCAGCAGCTTCCTTCGGGGCGGGAAGAACACCGGGGAGCTGTTTTTT. Its protein product is CASSFLRGGKNTGELFF.

The chain combines TRBV7-3 with TRBJ2-3; 13 bases agree with TRBD2. V lost 5 bases, J lost 1 base, and 6 bases stayed unmatched. CDR1 is SGHTA, CDR2 FQGTGA, per germline. The length of the CDR3 is 17 residues. CDR3 coding DNA: TGTGCCAGCAGCGCCGGACTAGCGGGGGCCCGCACAGATACGCAGTATTTT. It codes for CASSAGLAGARTDTQYF.

The genes are TRBV20-1 and TRBJ2-1, with 11 bases identical to TRBD1. V lost 1 base, J lost 5 bases, and 10 bases stayed unmatched. The germline gives CDR1 DFQATT, CDR2 SNEGSKA (reference sequence). The CDR3 spans 17 residues. The CDR3 spells CSARGSDRGLFDNEQFF. The CDR3 DNA reads TGCAGTGCTAGAGGTTCGGACAGGGGGCTTTTCGACAATGAGCAGTTCTTC.

This chain joins TRBV9 and TRBJ2-2, with D uncertain. Germline CDR1 and CDR2: SGDLS and YYNGEE. The ends were cut back, 0 bases at V and 4 bases at J, with 10 bases in the middle. The CDR3 is 15 residues long. The DNA for the CDR3 is TGTGCCAGCAGCGTAGGTGGCAAGGGCACCGGGGAGCTGTTTTTT. Residues: CASSVGGKGTGELFF.

The CDR3 loop is CSAPPGQGRGEQYF. Written as DNA, the CDR3 is TGCAGTGCTCCTCCGGGACAGGGTCGGGGCGAGCAGTACTTC. The chain combines TRBV20-1 with TRBJ2-7; 9 bases are shared with TRBD1. Germline trimming cut 5 bases from V and 6 bases from J; bases unmatched to any gene: 11. Germline V gives CDR1 DFQATT, CDR2 SNEGSKA (reference sequence). The CDR3 loop spans 14 amino acids.

CDR3 nucleotide sequence: TGCGCCAGCAGCATCCGGACAGGGGGCACTGAAGCTTTCTTT. Translating it yields CASSIRTGGTEAFF. The chain recombines TRBV5-1 with TRBJ1-1; 10 bases are shared with TRBD1. V lost 4 bases to trimming and J lost 4 bases; unmatched junction nucleotides: 4. The V gene's germline CDR1 is SGHRS and CDR2 YFSETQ. The CDR3 runs to 14 residues. Together with reference TRBV5-1 and TRBJ1-1, the CDR3 gives the full variable domain: KAGVTQTPRYLIKTRGQQVTLSCSPISGHRSVSWYQQTPGQGLQFLFEYFSETQRNKGNFPGRFSGRQFSNSRSEMNVSTLELGDSALYLCASSIRTGGTEAFFGQGTRLTVV.

This clonotype was seen a few times. The CDR3 DNA sequence: TGTGCCAGCCGCGCGGGGGGAACCGGGGAGCTGTTTTTT. It codes for CASRAGGTGELFF. This chain uses TRBV9 with TRBJ2-2, with TRBD2 matching over 8 bases. Germline V gives CDR1 SGDLS, CDR2 YYNGEE. CDR3 length: 13 amino acids. V dropped 7 bases and J dropped 5; count of bases not matched to a gene: 4. Using reference TRBV9 and TRBJ2-2 for the parts outside the CDR3, the full variable domain is DSGVTQTPKHLITATGQRVTLRCSPRSGDLSVYWYQQSLDQGLQFLIQYYNGEERAKGNILERFSAQQFPDLHSELNLSSLELGDSALYFCASRAGGTGELFFGEGSRLTVL.

The chain joins TRBV6-2 or TRBV6-3 to TRBJ2-7, with D tentatively TRBD1 or TRBD2 (5 bases each). The CDR3 extends over 15 amino acids. V shed 7 bases and J shed 2 bases, with 18 bases lying between them. Germline V gives CDR1 MNHEY, CDR2 SVGEGT. The CDR3 loop is CASKRDGTATYEQYF. CDR3 sequence (DNA): TGTGCCAGCAAACGGGACGGAACAGCCACCTACGAGCAGTACTTC.

This chain links TRBV3-1 with TRBJ2-4; D gene unclear. Trimming removed 2 bases at V and 4 bases at J, with 12 bases between. This CDR3 has 15 amino acids. CDR1 is LGHDT and CDR2 is YNNKEL in the germline V gene (reference sequence). The CDR3 DNA reads as TGTGCCAGCAGCCAATACGAAGTGGGGAAAAACATTCAGTACTTC. Protein product: CASSQYEVGKNIQYF.

This clonotype appeared a single time. V is TRBV6-5 and J is TRBJ2-2; the D gene is possibly TRBD2 (5 bases). Between the trimmed V and J ends, which lost 8 bases and 11 bases, there was a span of 21 bases. The CDR3 is made up of 14 amino acids. Germline values: CDR1 MNHEY, CDR2 SVGAGI. The CDR3 DNA reads as TGTGCCAGCTTTCGATTGGGAGAGAAAATCGAGCTGTTTTTT. Translated, it gives CASFRLGEKIELFF.

The chain uses TRBV7-2 and TRBJ2-7; the D gene could be TRBD1 or TRBD2 (7 bases each). The CDR3 runs 16 residues. CDR1 and CDR2 from the germline V gene are SGHTA and FQGNSA. The ends were cut back, 0 bases at V and 3 bases at J, with 15 bases in the middle. The CDR3 DNA sequence: TGTGCCAGCAGCTTAGCGGGCGGGGGACAGATCTACGAGCAGTACTTC. Amino acids: CASSLAGGGQIYEQYF.

J is TRBJ2-5 and V is TRBV7-9; maybe TRBD2 (6 bases). V shed 8 bases and J shed 7 bases, with 17 bases lying between them. CDR3 length: 13 amino acids. Germline V lookup: CDR1 SEHNR, CDR2 FQNEAQ (reference sequence). CDR3 residues: CASRGRGVGTQYF. The CDR3 coding sequence is TGTGCCAGCCGTGGGCGGGGTGTGGGGACCCAGTACTTC.

The CDR3: CASSLAWELGYGYTF. DNA for the CDR3: TGCGCCAGCAGCCTGGCTTGGGAACTTGGGTATGGCTACACCTTC. The chain employs TRBV4-1 and TRBJ1-2; D gene uncertain. V lost 4 bases and J 5 bases, leaving 17 bases between the germline ends. The germline gives CDR1 MGHRA, CDR2 YSYEKL. The CDR3 contains 15 residues.

The chain joins TRBV11-3 to TRBJ1-1; D is possibly TRBD1 (5 bases). The V end was cut by 4 bases, the J end by 0 bases, with 9 bases between. The CDR3 runs 14 residues. Germline-derived CDR1 and CDR2 are SGHNT and YENEEA. The CDR3 is CASSSGHMNTEAFF. The CDR3 DNA reads as TGTGCCAGCAGCTCAGGACATATGAACACTGAAGCTTTCTTT.

The table lists this clonotype with a few counts. V is TRBV29-1 and J is TRBJ1-2; D unresolved. CDR1 is SQVTM, CDR2 ANQGSEA, per germline. The CDR3 sequence is 12 residues long. V was clipped by 3 bases and J by 6 bases, with 11 bases between them. The CDR3 nucleotides are TGCAGCGTTGACCCACAATTCAATGGCTACACCTTC. As protein: CSVDPQFNGYTF. Full variable domain (outside the CDR3, taken from reference TRBV29-1 and TRBJ1-2): SAVISQKPSRDICQRGTSLTIQCQVDSQVTMMFWYRQQPGQSLTLIATANQGSEATYESGFVIDKFPISRPNLTFSTLTVSNMSPEDSSIYLCSVDPQFNGYTFGSGTRLTVV.